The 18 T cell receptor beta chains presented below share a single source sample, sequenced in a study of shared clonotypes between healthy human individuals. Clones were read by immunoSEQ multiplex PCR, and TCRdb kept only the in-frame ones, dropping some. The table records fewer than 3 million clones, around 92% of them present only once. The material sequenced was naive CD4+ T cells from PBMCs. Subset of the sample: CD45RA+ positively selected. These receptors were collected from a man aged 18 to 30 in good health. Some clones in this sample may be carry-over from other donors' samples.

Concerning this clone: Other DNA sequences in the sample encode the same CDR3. The CDR3 DNA is TGTGCCAGCAGCTTGCGGGCAGATACGCAGTATTTT. It codes for CASSLRADTQYF. This chain links TRBV5-4 with TRBJ2-3; D is undetermined. CDR3 size: 12 residues. Germline CDR1 is SGHNT and CDR2 is YYREEE (reference sequence). Deletions cut 1 base from V and 4 bases from J, with 4 bases between.

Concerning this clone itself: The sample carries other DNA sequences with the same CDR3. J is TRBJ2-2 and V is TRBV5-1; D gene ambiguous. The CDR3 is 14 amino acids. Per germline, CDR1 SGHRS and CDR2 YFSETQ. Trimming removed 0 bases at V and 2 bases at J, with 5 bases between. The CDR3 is CASSLGGNTGELFF. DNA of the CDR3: TGCGCCAGCAGCTTGGGAGGCAACACCGGGGAGCTGTTTTTT.

The CDR3 spells CAISGGTDNTEAFF. The CDR3 DNA reads TGTGCCATCAGCGGAGGGACAGATAACACTGAAGCTTTCTTT. The gene calls are TRBV10-3 and TRBJ1-1; TRBD1 aligns across 7 bases. In germline, CDR1 is ENHRY, CDR2 SYGVKD. After removal of 6 bases from V and 2 bases from J, the junction contained 6 bases not matched to a gene. CDR3 length: 14 residues.

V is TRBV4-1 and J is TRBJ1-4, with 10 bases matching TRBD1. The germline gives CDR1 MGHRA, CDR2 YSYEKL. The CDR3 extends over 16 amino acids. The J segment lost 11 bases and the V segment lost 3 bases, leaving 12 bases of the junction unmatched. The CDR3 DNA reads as TGCGCCAGCAGCCAGAACCCCCGGGACAGGGGAAAGAAACTGTTTTTT. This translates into CASSQNPRDRGKKLFF.

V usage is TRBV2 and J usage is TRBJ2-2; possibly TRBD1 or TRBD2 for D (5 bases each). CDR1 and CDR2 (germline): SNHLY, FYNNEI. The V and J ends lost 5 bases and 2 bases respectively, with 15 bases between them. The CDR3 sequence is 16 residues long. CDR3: CASSPTGLHNTGELFF. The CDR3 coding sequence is TGTGCCAGCAGTCCAACAGGACTGCATAACACCGGGGAGCTGTTTTTT.

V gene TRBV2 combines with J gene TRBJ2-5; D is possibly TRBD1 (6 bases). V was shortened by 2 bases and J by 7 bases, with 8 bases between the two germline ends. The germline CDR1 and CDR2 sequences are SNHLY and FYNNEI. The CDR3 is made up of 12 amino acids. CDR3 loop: CASSELGGTQYF. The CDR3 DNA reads TGTGCCAGCAGTGAACTAGGGGGGACCCAGTACTTC.

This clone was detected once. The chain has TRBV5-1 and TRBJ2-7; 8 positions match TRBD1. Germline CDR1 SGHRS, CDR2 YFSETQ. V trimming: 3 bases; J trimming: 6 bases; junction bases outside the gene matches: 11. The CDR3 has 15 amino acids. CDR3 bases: TGCGCCAGCAGCTCCGTACCGGACAGGGCCGGCGAGCAGTACTTC. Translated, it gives CASSSVPDRAGEQYF.

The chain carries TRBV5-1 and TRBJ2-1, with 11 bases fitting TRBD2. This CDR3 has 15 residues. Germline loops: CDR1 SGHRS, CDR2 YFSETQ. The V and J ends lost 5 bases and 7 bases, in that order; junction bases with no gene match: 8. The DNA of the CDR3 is TGCGCCAGCAGAAGGACTAGCGGGCCTCAGAATGAGCAGTTCTTC. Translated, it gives CASRRTSGPQNEQFF.

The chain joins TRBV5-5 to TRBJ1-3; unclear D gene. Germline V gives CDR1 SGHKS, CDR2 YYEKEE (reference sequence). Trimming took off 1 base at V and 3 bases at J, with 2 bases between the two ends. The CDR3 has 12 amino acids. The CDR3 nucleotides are TGTGCCAGCAGCTTGCATGGAAACACCATATATTTT. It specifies CASSLHGNTIYF.

The CDR3 loop reads CASSKGQVVCNQPQHF. The CDR3 nucleotides read TGTGCCAGCAGCAAGGGGCAGGTGGTGTGCAATCAGCCCCAGCATTTT. The chain employs TRBV21-1 and TRBJ1-5; the table names TRBD1, a call not compared with the DNA. TRBV21-1 is a known pseudogene. This CDR3 has 16 residues.

In nucleotides, the CDR3 is TGTGCCAGCAGTCGGGGAACGGGGGTTCTTGAAGAGACCCAGTACTTC. This gives the protein CASSRGTGVLEETQYF. The chain joins TRBV28 to TRBJ2-5, with D perhaps matching TRBD2 (6 bases). The V and J ends lost 5 bases and 3 bases respectively, with 19 bases between them. The length of the CDR3 is 16 residues. Germline lookup yields CDR1 MDHEN and CDR2 SYDVKM.

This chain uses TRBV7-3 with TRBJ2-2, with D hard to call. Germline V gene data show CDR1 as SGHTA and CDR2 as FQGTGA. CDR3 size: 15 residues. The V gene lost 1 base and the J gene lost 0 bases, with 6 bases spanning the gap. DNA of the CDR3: TGTGCCAGCAGCTTAAGACGTACGAACACCGGGGAGCTGTTTTTT. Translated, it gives CASSLRRTNTGELFF.

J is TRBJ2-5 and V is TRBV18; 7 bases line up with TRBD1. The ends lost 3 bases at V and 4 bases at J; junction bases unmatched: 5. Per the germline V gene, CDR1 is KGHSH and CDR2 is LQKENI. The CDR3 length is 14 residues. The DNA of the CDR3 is TGTGCCAGCTCACCGTCAACAGGGGCAGAGACCCAGTACTTC. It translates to CASSPSTGAETQYF.

The CDR3 DNA reads as TGTGCCAGCAGCTTCCGTGGGGCTGCAACTAATGAAAAACTGTTTTTT. Translating it yields CASSFRGAATNEKLFF. The chain recombines TRBV5-6 with TRBJ1-4; tentatively, D is TRBD1 (5 bases). The germline V gene encodes CDR1 SGHDT and CDR2 YYEEEE. Trimming removed 2 bases at V and 0 bases at J, with 11 bases between. CDR3 length: 16 residues.

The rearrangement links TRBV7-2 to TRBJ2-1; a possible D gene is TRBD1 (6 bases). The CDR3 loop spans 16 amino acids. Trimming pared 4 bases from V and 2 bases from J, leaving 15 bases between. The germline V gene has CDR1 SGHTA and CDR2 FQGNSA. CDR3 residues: CASSSKQGATYNEQFF. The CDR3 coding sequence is TGTGCCAGCAGCTCAAAACAGGGAGCCACCTACAATGAGCAGTTCTTC.

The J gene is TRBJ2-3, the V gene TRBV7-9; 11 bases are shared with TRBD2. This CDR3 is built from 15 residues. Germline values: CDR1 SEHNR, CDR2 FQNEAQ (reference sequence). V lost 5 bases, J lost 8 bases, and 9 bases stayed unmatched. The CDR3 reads CASSQIAGGTGTQYF. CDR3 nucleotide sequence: TGTGCCAGCAGCCAGATAGCGGGAGGGACGGGTACGCAGTATTTT.

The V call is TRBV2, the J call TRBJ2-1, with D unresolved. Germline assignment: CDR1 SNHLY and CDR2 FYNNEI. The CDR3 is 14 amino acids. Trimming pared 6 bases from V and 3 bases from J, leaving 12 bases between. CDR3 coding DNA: TGTGCCAGCAGGCGAACGACTGGCTACAATGAGCAGTTCTTC. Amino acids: CASRRTTGYNEQFF.

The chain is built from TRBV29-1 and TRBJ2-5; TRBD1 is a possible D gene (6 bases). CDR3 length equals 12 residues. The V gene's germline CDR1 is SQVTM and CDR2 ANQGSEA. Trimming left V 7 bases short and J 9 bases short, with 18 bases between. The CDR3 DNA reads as TGCAGCGCTTCGGACCTTCACAGGGCCCAGTACTTC. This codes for CSASDLHRAQYF.